Presented here are 20 T cell receptor beta chains from one specimen sequenced in a study of early T cells in non-severe SARS-CoV-2 infection. TCRdb re-called the 5' RACE reads through MiXCR, storing one row per CDR3 protein. The sample includes 80,000 to 95,000 distinct CDR3 sequences, 16% seen only once; the top ten take 4.5% to 6%. Sequences were derived from whole blood, sampled at baseline. Receptors originate from an adult who was a healthcare worker with PCR-confirmed SARS-CoV-2 infection or an uninfected control (not recorded which).

The CDR3 bases are TGTGCCAGCAGCTTGTCAAGTCCTAGCGGGAGTCGCGAGCAGTTCTTC. It yields the protein CASSLSSPSGSREQFF. The genes are TRBV7-9 and TRBJ2-1; 10 nucleotides agree with TRBD2. Germline-derived CDR1 and CDR2 are SEHNR and FQNEAQ (reference sequence). Losses at the gene ends were 3 bases for V and 10 bases for J; bases not matched to a gene: 12. The CDR3 extends over 16 amino acids.

This chain uses TRBV4-1 with TRBJ2-4; 7 bases agree with TRBD2. CDR1 is MGHRA and CDR2 is YSYEKL in the germline V gene. This CDR3 contains 17 residues. The trim removed 2 bases at V and 1 base at J, leaving 8 bases unmatched. The CDR3, as DNA: TGCGCCAGCAGCCAACCAAATAGCGGGCGGGCCAAAAACATTCAGTACTTC. Translated: CASSQPNSGRAKNIQYF.

V is TRBV9 and J is TRBJ2-5; D perhaps matches TRBD2 (6 bases). The CDR3 runs to 14 residues. Trimming removed 0 bases at V and 9 bases at J, with 15 bases between. CDR1 SGDLS and CDR2 YYNGEE come from the germline V gene. CDR3 in amino acids: CASSVAGDPQAQYF. Here the CDR3 DNA reads TGTGCCAGCAGCGTAGCGGGGGACCCCCAGGCCCAGTACTTC.

This clonotype was found a few times. CDR3 sequence: CASGWDSNTEAFF. Written as DNA, the CDR3 is TGTGCTAGTGGCTGGGACAGTAACACTGAAGCTTTCTTT. The chain joins TRBV12-5 to TRBJ1-1; 7 bases line up with TRBD1. The germline V gene encodes CDR1 LGHNT and CDR2 FRNRAP. Trimming cost V 6 bases and J 2 bases; bases outside gene matches: 3. This CDR3 is built from 13 residues. The complete variable domain, with remaining parts taken from reference TRBV12-5 and TRBJ1-1, reads DARVTQTPRHKVTEMGQEVTMRCQPILGHNTVFWYRQTMMQGLELLAYFRNRAPLDDSGMPKDRFSAEMPDATLATLKIQPSEPRDSAVYFCASGWDSNTEAFFGQGTRLTVV.

Here the CDR3 DNA reads TGCAGTGCCGCCGCGGGGGCAAGCAATCAGCCCCAGCATTTT. Amino acids: CSAAAGASNQPQHF. The rearrangement joins TRBV20-1 to TRBJ1-5; maybe TRBD1 (6 bases). The CDR3 is 14 residues long. The V gene lost 6 bases and the J gene lost 1 base, with 13 bases spanning the gap. Germline values: CDR1 DFQATT, CDR2 SNEGSKA (reference sequence).

Ten or more counts support this clonotype. The chain combines TRBV7-9 with TRBJ1-2; 7 bases line up with TRBD1. The V and J ends lost 2 bases and 6 bases, in that order; junction bases with no gene match: 9. CDR1 is SEHNR, CDR2 FQNEAQ, per germline (reference sequence). The CDR3 length is 15 residues. The CDR3 DNA reads as TGTGCCAGCAGCTTAATGGACTTGACAGGGAATGGCTACACCTTC. Translated, it gives CASSLMDLTGNGYTF. The entire variable domain, with the rest obtained from reference TRBV7-9 and TRBJ1-2, is as follows: DTGVSQNPRHKITKRGQNVTFRCDPISEHNRLYWYRQTLGQGPEFLTYFQNEAQLEKSRLLSDRFSAERPKGSFSTLEIQRTEQGDSAMYLCASSLMDLTGNGYTFGSGTRLTVV.

The chain couples TRBV2 to TRBJ2-7; unclear D gene. CDR3 length equals 11 residues. Germline loops: CDR1 SNHLY, CDR2 FYNNEI. V was pared by 3 bases and J by 8 bases, with 8 bases between. The chain's CDR3 is CASSEISQQYF. In DNA form, the CDR3 reads TGTGCCAGCAGTGAGATCTCTCAGCAGTACTTC.

In its sample, this clonotype was seen many times. The V call is TRBV7-9, the J call TRBJ2-1, with 10 bases lining up with TRBD2. Germline CDR1 and CDR2: SEHNR and FQNEAQ (reference sequence). The CDR3 loop spans 13 amino acids. Losses at the gene ends were 2 bases for V and 9 bases for J; bases not matched to a gene: 1. This CDR3 is CASSLPSGSEQFF. The CDR3 nucleotides are TGTGCCAGCAGCTTACCTAGCGGGAGTGAGCAGTTCTTC.

Only a few counts were recorded for this clonotype. The J gene is TRBJ2-7, the V gene TRBV6-6, with D tentatively TRBD1 or TRBD2 (5 bases each). Per germline, CDR1 MNHNY and CDR2 SVGAGI (reference sequence). CDR3 size: 13 residues. Trimming stripped 5 bases from V and 3 bases from J, with 11 bases between. CDR3 protein: CASSPRDHYEQYF. In nucleotides, the CDR3 is TGTGCCAGCAGTCCCCGGGACCACTACGAGCAGTACTTC.

This sequence joins TRBV5-1 and TRBJ2-7; 15 bases fit TRBD2. Looked up from germline, CDR1 is SGHRS and CDR2 is YFSETQ. V shed 5 bases, J shed 6 bases, and the junction held 15 bases outside the gene matches. This CDR3 is 18 amino acids long. CDR3 sequence: CASSPSGLAGGPGGEQYF. CDR3 nucleotide sequence: TGCGCCAGCAGTCCAAGCGGACTAGCGGGAGGGCCGGGGGGCGAGCAGTACTTC.

This clonotype was picked up a small number of times. This chain joins TRBV12-3 or TRBV12-4 and TRBJ2-2; a possible D gene is TRBD1 (5 bases). Trimming left V 5 bases short and J 2 bases short, with 9 bases between. This CDR3 region has 14 residues. CDR3 residues: CASSPQGNTGELFF. CDR3 DNA sequence: TGTGCCAGCAGTCCGCAGGGAAACACCGGGGAGCTGTTTTTT.

This clonotype was counted only a few times. The V and J genes are TRBV28 and TRBJ2-2; D not resolved. From germline, CDR1 is MDHEN and CDR2 SYDVKM. V was pared by 1 base and J by 6 bases, with 6 bases between. This CDR3 has 13 residues. Here the CDR3 DNA reads TGTGCCAGCAGTTTATTCAGCCCCGGGGAGCTGTTTTTT. It translates to CASSLFSPGELFF.

This clonotype was observed at least ten times. The V gene is TRBV7-9, the J gene TRBJ1-6; D gene unclear. The germline V gene encodes CDR1 SEHNR and CDR2 FQNEAQ (reference sequence). This CDR3 has 15 amino acids. V gave up 5 bases and J gave up 0 bases, with 8 bases separating them. The CDR3 sequence is CASSQMSSYNSPLHF. The CDR3 nucleotides are TGTGCCAGCAGCCAGATGAGCTCCTATAATTCACCCCTCCACTTT. Full variable domain (remainder filled in from reference TRBV7-9 and TRBJ1-6): DTGVSQNPRHKITKRGQNVTFRCDPISEHNRLYWYRQTLGQGPEFLTYFQNEAQLEKSRLLSDRFSAERPKGSFSTLEIQRTEQGDSAMYLCASSQMSSYNSPLHFGNGTRLTVT.

The V and J genes are TRBV27 and TRBJ2-7; D unresolved. The CDR3 has 12 residues. Trimming stripped 3 bases from V and 6 bases from J, with 9 bases between. CDR1 is MNHEY, CDR2 SMNVEV, per germline (reference sequence). CDR3 amino acids: CASSLPGREQYF. For the CDR3, the DNA is TGTGCCAGCAGTTTGCCAGGCCGCGAGCAGTACTTC.

This chain joins TRBV4-1 and TRBJ1-2, with TRBD1 matching 8 bases. J gave up 8 bases and V 1 base, and 12 bases lay outside the gene matches. The CDR3 is 16 residues long. CDR1 and CDR2 from the germline V gene are MGHRA and YSYEKL. CDR3 sequence (DNA): TGCGCCAGCAGCCAAGGTCGGACAGGGTCAGGGTTCGGCTACACCTTC. Amino acid sequence: CASSQGRTGSGFGYTF.

This chain uses TRBV29-1 with TRBJ2-7; D is unclear. The CDR3 is 13 residues long. The V and J ends lost 4 bases and 0 bases respectively, with 10 bases between them. CDR1 is SQVTM, CDR2 ANQGSEA, per germline. The CDR3 spells CSVGDGSSYEQYF. The CDR3 DNA reads as TGCAGCGTTGGGGATGGGTCCTCCTACGAGCAGTACTTC.

The table lists this clonotype with many counts. V is TRBV12-3 or TRBV12-4 and J is TRBJ2-7; possibly TRBD1 or TRBD2 for D (5 bases each). Trimming shortened V by 1 base and J by 1 base, and 11 bases separated the two germline ends. CDR3 length: 15 amino acids. The CDR3 DNA reads as TGTGCCAGCAGTTTAGGAGGGGCTGCTTCCTACGAGCAGTACTTC. It codes for CASSLGGAASYEQYF.

The chain joins TRBV12-3 or TRBV12-4 to TRBJ2-3, with D hard to call. With 8 bases removed from V and 4 bases from J, the gap between germline ends came to 13 bases. CDR3 length: 13 residues. DNA of the CDR3: TGTGCCAGCGGGAAGAACTACGCAGATACGCAGTATTTT. It specifies CASGKNYADTQYF.

CDR3 DNA sequence: TGTGCCAGCAGACGGACAGGTCCTGAGCAGTTCTTC. Its translation: CASRRTGPEQFF. The chain links TRBV28 to TRBJ2-1; 7 bases map to TRBD1. Trimming at V came to 6 bases and at J to 9 bases, leaving 5 bases not matched to a gene. CDR1 MDHEN and CDR2 SYDVKM come from the germline V gene. This CDR3 is 12 amino acids long.

The V gene is TRBV3-1, the J gene TRBJ2-3; 9 bases map to TRBD2. Per the germline V gene, CDR1 is LGHDT and CDR2 is YNNKEL (reference sequence). V shed 1 base, J shed 4 bases, and the junction held 12 bases outside the gene matches. The CDR3 is 18 residues long. The CDR3 loop is CASSQGRASGTLADTQYF. DNA for the CDR3: TGTGCCAGCAGCCAAGGGAGAGCTAGCGGGACCCTAGCAGATACGCAGTATTTT.